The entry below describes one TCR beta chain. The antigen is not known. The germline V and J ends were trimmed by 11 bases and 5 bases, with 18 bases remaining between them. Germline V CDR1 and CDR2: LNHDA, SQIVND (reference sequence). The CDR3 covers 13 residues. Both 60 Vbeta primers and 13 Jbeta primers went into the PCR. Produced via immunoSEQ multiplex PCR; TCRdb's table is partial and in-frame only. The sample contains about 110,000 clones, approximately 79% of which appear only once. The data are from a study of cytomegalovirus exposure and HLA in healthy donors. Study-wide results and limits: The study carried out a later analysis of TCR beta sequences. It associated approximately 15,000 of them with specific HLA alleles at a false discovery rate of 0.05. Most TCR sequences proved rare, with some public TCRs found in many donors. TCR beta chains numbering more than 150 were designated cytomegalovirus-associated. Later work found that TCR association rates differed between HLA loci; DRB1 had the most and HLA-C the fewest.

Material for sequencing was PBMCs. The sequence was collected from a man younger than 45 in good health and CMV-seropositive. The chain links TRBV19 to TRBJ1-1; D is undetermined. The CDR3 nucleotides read TGTGCCCGCATTTCCCTCGGGAATACTGAAGCTTTCTTT. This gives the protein CARISLGNTEAFF.